A single sample is the source of the 23 T cell receptor beta chains below, sequenced in a study of CD8 T cells in Susac syndrome. Random hexamers were used to reverse transcribe an amount of roughly 0.45 to 1 ug RNA. One entry per CDR3 protein, called by TCRdb with MiXCR from the immunoSEQ multiplex PCR reads. Of 80,000 or so distinct CDR3 sequences listed, less than 95% are singletons. The sample consisted of CD8+ T cells from PBMCs. Source of these receptors: a human donor with Susac syndrome.

The V and J genes are TRBV29-1 and TRBJ2-2; D uncertain. Trimming shortened V by 3 bases and J by 2 bases, and 10 bases separated the two germline ends. The CDR3 totals 14 residues. CDR1 is SQVTM and CDR2 is ANQGSEA in the germline V gene. The CDR3 DNA follows: TGCAGCGTTGATCGAGCCGGCAACACCGGGGAGCTGTTTTTT. It specifies CSVDRAGNTGELFF.

V and J are TRBV12-3 or TRBV12-4 and TRBJ1-1, with D unclear. This CDR3 has 13 amino acids. Trimming pared 3 bases from V and 4 bases from J, leaving 9 bases between. CDR3 nucleotides: TGTGCCAGCAGTTTTTCTAGGGTCACTGAAGCTTTCTTT. It is translated as CASSFSRVTEAFF.

The chain is built from TRBV11-2 and TRBJ2-5; D is undetermined. Germline CDR1 is SGHAT and CDR2 is FQNNGV. With 2 bases removed from V and 1 base from J, the gap between germline ends came to 11 bases. The CDR3 covers 15 residues. CDR3 region: CASSLYRAIQETQYF. The DNA of the CDR3 is TGTGCCAGCAGCTTATATAGGGCGATCCAAGAGACCCAGTACTTC.

The chain joins TRBV6-6 to TRBJ1-1, with D hard to call. CDR1 and CDR2 (germline): MNHNY, SVGAGI (reference sequence). The CDR3 is 13 amino acids. Trimming took off 7 bases at V and 3 bases at J, with 12 bases between the two ends. The CDR3 region is CASMAAWDTEAFF. CDR3 nucleotides: TGTGCCAGCATGGCAGCCTGGGACACTGAAGCTTTCTTT.

The chain employs TRBV29-1 and TRBJ1-5; TRBD1 agrees at 7 bases. Trimming at V came to 6 bases and at J to 2 bases, leaving 4 bases not matched to a gene. Germline-derived CDR1 and CDR2 are SQVTM and ANQGSEA. The CDR3 extends over 13 amino acids. CDR3 protein: CSVPGQCNQPQHF. As DNA, the CDR3 is TGCAGCGTACCGGGACAGTGCAATCAGCCCCAGCATTTT.

The chain couples TRBV7-9 to TRBJ2-7; TRBD2 agrees at 7 bases. V shed 11 bases and J 6 bases; nucleotides not matched to a gene: 4. This CDR3 contains 10 residues. CDR1 is SEHNR and CDR2 is FQNEAQ in the germline V gene (reference sequence). CDR3 protein: CASGGGEQYF. In DNA form, the CDR3 reads TGTGCCTCGGGCGGGGGCGAGCAGTACTTC. The full variable domain, with the rest looked up from reference TRBV7-9 and TRBJ2-7, is DTGVSQNPRHKITKRGQNVTFRCDPISEHNRLYWYRQTLGQGPEFLTYFQNEAQLEKSRLLSDRFSAERPKGSFSTLEIQRTEQGDSAMYLCASGGGEQYFGPGTRLTVT.

The chain is built from TRBV6-4 and TRBJ2-1, with 10 bases lining up with TRBD2. Germline V gene data show CDR1 as MRHNA and CDR2 as SNTAGT. V lost 4 bases, J lost 4 bases, and 1 base stayed unmatched. This CDR3 is built from 14 residues. The CDR3 nucleotides read TGTGCCAGCAGTGTACTAGCGGGATACAATGAGCAGTTCTTC. It specifies CASSVLAGYNEQFF.

This clonotype appeared a single time. The V call is TRBV2, the J call TRBJ2-7; the match to TRBD2 covers 13 bases. The CDR3 has 15 amino acids. V lost 3 bases and J lost 1; bases outside the gene matches: 0. The germline V gene has CDR1 SNHLY and CDR2 FYNNEI. CDR3 protein: CASSEGLAGSYEQYF. The CDR3 DNA is TGTGCCAGCAGTGAGGGACTAGCGGGGTCCTACGAGCAGTACTTC.

The gene calls are TRBV7-9 and TRBJ2-7; 8 bases line up with TRBD1. The CDR3 loop spans 16 amino acids. J lost 1 base, V lost 5 bases, and 10 bases had no gene match. The V gene's germline CDR1 is SEHNR and CDR2 FQNEAQ (reference sequence). The CDR3 protein is CASSPPPGQDSYEQYF. CDR3 coding DNA: TGTGCCAGCAGCCCTCCCCCGGGACAGGATTCCTACGAGCAGTACTTC.

The J gene is TRBJ2-7, the V gene TRBV30; D unclear. Germline CDR1 reads GTSNPN; CDR2 reads SVGIG (reference sequence). The V gene lost 3 bases and the J gene lost 0 bases, with 9 bases spanning the gap. CDR3 length: 13 amino acids. CDR3 nucleotides: TGTGCCTGGAGGGGCACGAGCTCCTACGAGCAGTACTTC. This codes for CAWRGTSSYEQYF.

This chain joins TRBV27 and TRBJ1-1; 7 bases match TRBD1. CDR1 and CDR2 (germline): MNHEY, SMNVEV (reference sequence). Trimming cost V 6 bases and J 6 bases; bases outside gene matches: 13. This CDR3 has 15 residues. CDR3 bases: TGTGCCAGCAGCGACAGGGTTCCGTCAAGGGCTGAAGCTTTCTTT. Residues: CASSDRVPSRAEAFF.

The rearrangement links TRBV6-2 or TRBV6-3 to TRBJ1-1; D is undetermined. V shed 6 bases and J shed 5 bases, with 10 bases lying between them. This CDR3 spans 12 amino acids. In germline, CDR1 is MNHEY, CDR2 SVGEGT. This chain's CDR3 is CASSHRRTEAFF. The CDR3 DNA reads as TGTGCCAGCAGCCACCGTAGGACTGAAGCTTTCTTT.

The chain carries TRBV18 and TRBJ2-5; 10 nucleotides agree with TRBD1. The length of the CDR3 is 15 residues. Unmatched junction bases numbered 1, after V lost 2 bases and J lost 1 base. Per germline, CDR1 KGHSH and CDR2 LQKENI. The CDR3 region has the DNA TGTGCCAGCTCACCATGGACAGGGGGCCAAGAGACCCAGTACTTC. It codes for CASSPWTGGQETQYF.

Only one count was recorded for this clonotype. This sequence joins TRBV27 and TRBJ2-2; 8 bases are shared with TRBD1. Per the germline V gene, CDR1 is MNHEY and CDR2 is SMNVEV (reference sequence). V lost 8 bases, J lost 8 bases, and 4 bases stayed unmatched. This CDR3 has 12 residues. CDR3 protein: CASGRGLGELFF. Written as DNA, the CDR3 is TGTGCCAGCGGCAGGGGGCTAGGGGAGCTGTTTTTT.

The CDR3 nucleotides read TGCGCCAGCAGTTACCGGACTAGCGGGGGCCAAGAGACCCAGTACTTC. Translated: CASSYRTSGGQETQYF. The rearrangement joins TRBV4-1 to TRBJ2-5, with 13 nucleotides matching TRBD2. The germline V gene encodes CDR1 MGHRA and CDR2 YSYEKL. This CDR3 comprises 16 residues. The trim removed 6 bases at V and 1 base at J, leaving 5 bases unmatched.

This chain joins TRBV12-3 or TRBV12-4 and TRBJ2-5, with 7 bases identical to TRBD2. The CDR3 is made up of 15 amino acids. Trimming took 3 bases from V and 0 from J; bases not matched to a gene: 4. CDR3 DNA sequence: TGTGCCAGCAGTTTGGGAGCGGGGCACCAAGAGACCCAGTACTTC. Protein: CASSLGAGHQETQYF.

This clonotype was seen more than once but under ten times. V usage is TRBV6-2 or TRBV6-3 and J usage is TRBJ2-5; 7 bases fit TRBD1. The CDR3 spans 13 residues. J lost 7 bases, V lost 6 bases, and 8 bases had no gene match. The germline CDR1 and CDR2 sequences are MNHEY and SVGEGT. The CDR3 is CASSADWTGTQYF. DNA of the CDR3: TGTGCCAGCAGCGCGGACTGGACAGGGACCCAGTACTTC.

This rearrangement joins TRBV2 to TRBJ1-1; D gene unclear. Germline loops: CDR1 SNHLY, CDR2 FYNNEI. V was shortened by 9 bases and J by 5 bases, with 10 bases between the two germline ends. This CDR3 has 11 amino acids. The CDR3, as DNA: TGTGCCAGTTTAGCGAGGACTGAAGCTTTCTTT. This encodes CASLARTEAFF.

This chain joins TRBV9 and TRBJ1-2; D is possibly TRBD1 (5 bases). CDR1 SGDLS and CDR2 YYNGEE come from the germline V gene. The CDR3 is made up of 10 amino acids. With 3 bases removed from V and 10 bases from J, the gap between germline ends came to 7 bases. CDR3 nucleotide sequence: TGTGCCAGCAGCGGGGGGGTCTACACCTTC. Its translation: CASSGGVYTF.

This clonotype has only one observation. The genes are TRBV20-1 and TRBJ2-5; maybe TRBD2 (6 bases). The CDR3 extends over 14 amino acids. CDR1 and CDR2 (germline): DFQATT, SNEGSKA (reference sequence). V dropped 0 bases and J dropped 5 bases, with 13 bases sitting between them. The DNA for the CDR3 is TGCAGTGCTAGAGACGGCGGGGTGGGGGAGACCCAGTACTTC. Translated: CSARDGGVGETQYF.

The chain couples TRBV28 to TRBJ2-5; 7 bases agree with TRBD2. The germline V gene has CDR1 MDHEN and CDR2 SYDVKM. V shed 3 bases and J 4 bases; nucleotides not matched to a gene: 8. The CDR3 consists of 15 residues. Here the CDR3 DNA reads TGTGCCAGCAGTTTCGGGCTAGCGGCCGGAGAGACCCAGTACTTC. This gives the protein CASSFGLAAGETQYF.

This clonotype was seen once. The chain couples TRBV24-1 to TRBJ1-1; TRBD1 might be the D (5 bases). Trimming took off 2 bases at V and 7 bases at J, with 10 bases between the two ends. From germline, CDR1 is KGHDR and CDR2 SFDVKD. The CDR3 totals 13 residues. CDR3 amino acids: CATSDSSGGEAFF. CDR3 nucleotide sequence: TGTGCCACCAGTGATTCCTCCGGGGGTGAAGCTTTCTTT.

This sequence joins TRBV30 and TRBJ2-7; 11 bases align to TRBD1. V shed 6 bases and J 2 bases; nucleotides not matched to a gene: 6. Germline-derived CDR1 and CDR2 are GTSNPN and SVGIG (reference sequence). The CDR3 loop spans 14 amino acids. In DNA, the CDR3 is TGTGCCTGCACTCCGGGACAGGGGGCCTACGAGCAGTACTTC. It is translated as CACTPGQGAYEQYF.